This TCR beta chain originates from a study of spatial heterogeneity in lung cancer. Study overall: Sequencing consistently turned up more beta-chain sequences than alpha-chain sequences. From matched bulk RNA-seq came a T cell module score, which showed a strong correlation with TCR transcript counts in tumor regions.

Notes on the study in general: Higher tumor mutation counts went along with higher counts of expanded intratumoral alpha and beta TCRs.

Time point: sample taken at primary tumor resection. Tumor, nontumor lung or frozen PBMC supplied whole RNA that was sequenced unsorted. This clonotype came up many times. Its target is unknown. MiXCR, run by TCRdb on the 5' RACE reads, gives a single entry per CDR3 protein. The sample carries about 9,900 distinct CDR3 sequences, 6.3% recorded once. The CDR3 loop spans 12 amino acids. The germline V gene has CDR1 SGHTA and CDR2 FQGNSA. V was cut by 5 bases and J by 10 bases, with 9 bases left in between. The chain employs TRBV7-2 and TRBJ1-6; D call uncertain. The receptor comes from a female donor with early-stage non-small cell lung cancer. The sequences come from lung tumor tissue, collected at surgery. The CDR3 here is CASSQQSSPLHF. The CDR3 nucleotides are TGTGCCAGCAGCCAACAGAGCTCACCCCTCCACTTT.